The 22 T cell receptor beta chains reported below all come from one sample, sequenced in a study of OX40 agonist ivuxolimab in advanced cancers. TCRdb keeps only in-frame clones here, not all; method: immunoSEQ multiplex PCR. Here the sample spans 9,500 to 13,000 clones, roughly 70% being singletons. This sample comprised CD4+ or CD8+ T cells sorted from blood, obtained in a trial of the OX40 agonist ivuxolimab. Receptor source: an adult with an advanced solid tumor such as melanoma, head and neck, liver or kidney cancer.

The CDR3 loop is CASSQARLSGSYEQYF. The DNA for the CDR3 is TGCGCCAGCAGCCAAGCGAGGCTTAGCGGGAGCTACGAGCAGTACTTC. The chain couples TRBV4-1 to TRBJ2-7, with 9 bases aligning to TRBD2. CDR1 MGHRA and CDR2 YSYEKL come from the germline V gene. This CDR3 comprises 16 residues. With 1 base clipped from V and 3 bases from J, the junction kept 7 bases outside the gene matches.

The chain is built from TRBV7-4 and TRBJ2-7; TRBD2 matches at 9 bases. Trimming cost V 3 bases and J 0 bases; bases outside gene matches: 9. The CDR3 has 17 residues. From germline, CDR1 is SGHVT and CDR2 SQSDAQ. CDR3 nucleotides: TGTGCCAGCAGCTTTCACGTGACTAGCGGCCCCTCCTACGAGCAGTACTTC. Residues: CASSFHVTSGPSYEQYF.

The rearrangement links TRBV10-3 to TRBJ1-2, with TRBD1 matching over 7 bases. CDR3 length: 13 residues. V lost 10 bases, J lost 4 bases, and 9 bases stayed unmatched. CDR1 and CDR2 from the germline V gene are ENHRY and SYGVKD. The DNA of the CDR3 is TGTGCCACCAATCAACAGGGGACCTATGGCTACACCTTC. Its protein product is CATNQQGTYGYTF.

Only a few counts were recorded for this clone. For the CDR3, the DNA is TGTGCCAGCAGCCCTTTGGTAACGGAGGCAGATACGCAGTATTTT. Translating it yields CASSPLVTEADTQYF. The chain employs TRBV7-2 and TRBJ2-3; D may be TRBD2 (5 bases). This CDR3 is 15 amino acids long. V lost 5 bases and J lost 4, with 16 bases in between. Germline values: CDR1 SGHTA, CDR2 FQGNSA.

This chain uses TRBV19 with TRBJ2-1; 7 nucleotides line up with TRBD1. From germline, CDR1 is LNHDA and CDR2 SQIVND (reference sequence). Trimming at V came to 6 bases and at J to 5 bases, leaving 4 bases not matched to a gene. CDR3 size: 13 residues. The CDR3 reads CASSLQGNNEQFF. CDR3 DNA: TGTGCCAGTAGCTTACAGGGGAACAATGAGCAGTTCTTC.

The CDR3, as DNA: TGCGCCAGCAGCGGGACAGGGGTCTACGAGCAGTACTTC. Protein: CASSGTGVYEQYF. The chain has TRBV5-1 and TRBJ2-7; 10 bases are a match to TRBD1. Trimming took 4 bases from V and 3 from J; bases not matched to a gene: 1. The CDR3 extends over 13 amino acids. Germline V gives CDR1 SGHRS, CDR2 YFSETQ.

This clone was recorded a few times. The chain recombines TRBV6-6 with TRBJ1-5; tentatively, D is TRBD1 (5 bases). V lost 9 bases and J lost 2, with 17 bases in between. Germline V gene sequence: CDR1 MNHNY, CDR2 SVGAGI (reference sequence). The CDR3 length is 15 residues. For the CDR3, the DNA is TGTGCCAGACATCTCAGGGATGGGGGCAATCAGCCCCAGCATTTT. This encodes CARHLRDGGNQPQHF.

This sequence joins TRBV4-2 and TRBJ2-5, with 11 positions matching TRBD2. The closer fit of TRBJ2-7 to the DNA end suggests the J call may be wrong. Germline V gene data show CDR1 as LGHNA and CDR2 as YNFKEQ. The CDR3 loop spans 15 amino acids. The CDR3 spells CASSQETSGIYEQYF. The CDR3 DNA reads as TGTGCCAGCAGCCAAGAGACTAGCGGGATCTACGAGCAGTACTTC.

The chain has TRBV6-5 and TRBJ2-7, with 7 nucleotides matching TRBD2. Germline V gene lookup returns CDR1 MNHEY and CDR2 SVGAGI. V was clipped by 0 bases and J by 2 bases; unmatched bases: 4. The length of the CDR3 is 15 residues. In DNA, the CDR3 is TGTGCCAGCAGTTACTCGGCTAGCGGTGCCTACGAGCAGTACTTC. Translated, it gives CASSYSASGAYEQYF.

The chain carries TRBV10-2 and TRBJ1-1, with 7 bases matching TRBD1. V shed 7 bases, J shed 3 bases, and the junction held 2 bases outside the gene matches. Germline CDR1 WSHSY, CDR2 SAAADI. The CDR3 extends over 12 amino acids. The chain's CDR3 is CASTGGYTEAFF. The CDR3 DNA sequence: TGCGCCAGCACAGGGGGTTACACTGAAGCTTTCTTT.

The CDR3 bases are TGTGCCAGCAGCTTAGCGGGGAGTACTAACTATGGCTACACCTTC. It codes for CASSLAGSTNYGYTF. The rearrangement links TRBV7-8 to TRBJ1-2, with D uncertain. The CDR3 has 15 residues. Germline V gene sequence: CDR1 SGHVS, CDR2 FQNEAQ. The V end was cut by 0 bases, the J end by 0 bases, with 8 bases between.

This chain connects TRBV4-1 to TRBJ2-1; maybe TRBD2 (5 bases). Germline CDR1 MGHRA, CDR2 YSYEKL. The V and J ends lost 1 base and 8 bases respectively, with 9 bases between them. The CDR3 contains 13 residues. Here the CDR3 reads CASSQGTGYEQFF. DNA of the CDR3: TGCGCCAGCAGCCAAGGTACGGGGTATGAGCAGTTCTTC.

The V call is TRBV19, the J call TRBJ2-1; D may be TRBD2 (6 bases). Trimming removed 3 bases at V and 6 bases at J, with 15 bases between. CDR1 and CDR2 (germline): LNHDA, SQIVND (reference sequence). There are 15 residues in the CDR3. The CDR3 loop is CASSMGGIGFNEQFF. The CDR3, as DNA: TGTGCCAGTAGTATGGGCGGGATCGGCTTCAATGAGCAGTTCTTC.

This chain links TRBV27 with TRBJ1-2; 8 nucleotides match TRBD1. V was pared by 8 bases and J by 3 bases, with 5 bases of the junction left unmatched. The CDR3 consists of 13 residues. The germline V gene has CDR1 MNHEY and CDR2 SMNVEV (reference sequence). The CDR3 coding sequence is TGTGCCAGCGGGACAGGACGTTACTATGGCTACACCTTC. Translated, it gives CASGTGRYYGYTF.

V gene TRBV5-1 combines with J gene TRBJ1-1, with D possibly TRBD1 on 5 matching bases. The CDR3 length is 13 residues. Trimming pared 2 bases from V and 1 base from J, leaving 6 bases between. CDR1 and CDR2 from the germline V gene are SGHRS and YFSETQ. The CDR3 sequence: CASSFGQNTEAFF. CDR3 DNA sequence: TGCGCCAGCAGCTTCGGACAGAACACTGAAGCTTTCTTT.

By its share, this clone is medium-sized. The rearrangement links TRBV9 to TRBJ1-3; TRBD1 matches 7 bases. This CDR3 has 14 residues. V lost 3 bases to trimming and J lost 2 bases; unmatched junction nucleotides: 2. CDR1 is SGDLS, CDR2 YYNGEE, per germline. In nucleotides, the CDR3 is TGTGCCAGCAGCGAAGGGACAGCTGGAAACACCATATATTTT. The encoded protein is CASSEGTAGNTIYF.

The chain has TRBV4-1 and TRBJ1-1; no reliable D call. The CDR3 runs 14 residues. Germline-derived CDR1 and CDR2 are MGHRA and YSYEKL. V dropped 2 bases and J dropped 1 base, with 8 bases sitting between them. The CDR3: CASSQTRWNTEAFF. In DNA form, the CDR3 reads TGCGCCAGCAGCCAAACGAGGTGGAACACTGAAGCTTTCTTT.

The chain recombines TRBV5-1 with TRBJ2-3; 16 bases match TRBD2. The CDR3 contains 19 residues. Germline lookup yields CDR1 SGHRS and CDR2 YFSETQ. The V gene end was trimmed by 4 bases and the J gene end by 0 bases; junction bases not matched to a gene: 8. CDR3 loop: CASSHGTSGRAASTDTQYF. The CDR3 nucleotides read TGCGCCAGCAGCCACGGGACTAGCGGGAGGGCCGCTAGCACAGATACGCAGTATTTT. Using reference TRBV5-1 and TRBJ2-3 for the parts outside the CDR3, the full variable domain is KAGVTQTPRYLIKTRGQQVTLSCSPISGHRSVSWYQQTPGQGLQFLFEYFSETQRNKGNFPGRFSGRQFSNSRSEMNVSTLELGDSALYLCASSHGTSGRAASTDTQYFGPGTRLTVL.

Turning to this clone: This could be a read error, since a much larger clone is one nucleotide away. The CDR3 DNA reads as TGTGCCAGCACCCCAACAGGGGACTACGAGCAGTACTTC. Its translation: CASTPTGDYEQYF. This chain uses TRBV7-2 with TRBJ2-7; 7 positions match TRBD1. This CDR3 contains 13 residues. With 7 bases clipped from V and 3 bases from J, the junction kept 6 bases outside the gene matches. The germline CDR1 and CDR2 sequences are SGHTA and FQGNSA.

The chain recombines TRBV5-5 with TRBJ1-1, with a tentative D call TRBD1 (5 bases). There are 14 residues in the CDR3. Deletions cut 0 bases from V and 5 bases from J, with 11 bases between. The V gene's germline CDR1 is SGHKS and CDR2 YYEKEE (reference sequence). The CDR3 DNA reads as TGTGCCAGCAGCTTGGGTCCGGGGCGAACTGAAGCTTTCTTT. Its translation is CASSLGPGRTEAFF.

The V gene is TRBV7-9, the J gene TRBJ1-6; D is unclear. The CDR3 sequence is 15 residues long. The germline gives CDR1 SEHNR, CDR2 FQNEAQ (reference sequence). The V end lost 4 bases, the J end lost 9 bases, and 16 bases lay between the germline ends. The CDR3 sequence: CASSSLVFSGSPLHF. For the CDR3, the DNA is TGTGCCAGCAGCTCCCTGGTCTTCTCGGGTTCACCCCTCCACTTT.

This clone has a single count. The chain links TRBV5-1 to TRBJ2-5; D is uncertain. V lost 0 bases and J lost 1, with 7 bases in between. The CDR3 totals 14 residues. Germline V gene sequence: CDR1 SGHRS, CDR2 YFSETQ. CDR3 amino acids: CASSLEGPQETQYF. CDR3 sequence (DNA): TGCGCCAGCAGCTTGGAAGGGCCCCAAGAGACCCAGTACTTC.